Shown below are 6 T cell receptor beta chains from a single sample sequenced in a study of blood T cell repertoires in COVID-19. Produced via immunoSEQ multiplex PCR; TCRdb's table is partial and in-frame only. The data show about 120,000 clones, 70% to 90% seen once. The material sequenced was peripheral blood. These receptors originate from a woman aged 80 or over with acute or convalescent COVID-19.

The chain carries TRBV29-1 and TRBJ2-5; the match to TRBD2 covers 9 bases. J gave up 5 bases and V 7 bases, and 8 bases lay outside the gene matches. Germline lookup yields CDR1 SQVTM and CDR2 ANQGSEA. CDR3 length: 13 residues. As DNA, the CDR3 is TGCAGCGGGGGGCTAGCGGGGAGGGAGACCCAGTACTTC. It yields the protein CSGGLAGRETQYF.

The genes are TRBV7-2 and TRBJ1-2; no definite D call. The CDR3 extends over 16 amino acids. V lost 1 base to trimming and J lost 2 bases, with 14 bases between them. Germline V CDR1 and CDR2: SGHTA, FQGNSA. The CDR3 is CASSLGVLPGNYGYTF. CDR3 DNA sequence: TGTGCCAGCAGCTTAGGGGTTCTTCCCGGGAACTATGGCTACACCTTC.

This clone was seen only once. This chain connects TRBV5-5 to TRBJ1-1; TRBD1 matches 12 bases. With 4 bases clipped from V and 3 bases from J, the junction kept 13 bases outside the gene matches. The germline gives CDR1 SGHKS, CDR2 YYEKEE (reference sequence). There are 18 residues in the CDR3. The chain's CDR3 is CASSPRPGTGGAYTEAFF. The CDR3, as DNA: TGTGCCAGCAGCCCACGACCCGGGACAGGGGGCGCATACACTGAAGCTTTCTTT. The whole variable domain, filled in from reference TRBV5-5 and TRBJ1-1, reads DAGVTQSPTHLIKTRGQQVTLRCSPISGHKSVSWYQQVLGQGPQFIFQYYEKEERGRGNFPDRFSARQFPNYSSELNVNALLLGDSALYLCASSPRPGTGGAYTEAFFGQGTRLTVV.

V usage is TRBV12-3 or TRBV12-4 and J usage is TRBJ1-1, with unresolved D. The ends were cut back, 6 bases at V and 4 bases at J, with 9 bases in the middle. The CDR3 has 12 residues. CDR3 coding DNA: TGTGCCAGCAGATACAGTAGCACTGAAGCTTTCTTT. It yields the protein CASRYSSTEAFF.

This clone has just a few counts. V gene TRBV19 combines with J gene TRBJ1-1; 7 bases map to TRBD1. CDR1 is LNHDA, CDR2 SQIVND, per germline (reference sequence). CDR3 length: 13 residues. J lost 0 bases, V lost 9 bases, and 4 bases had no gene match. Written as DNA, the CDR3 is TGTGCCAGCTCCGGACAGGTGAACACTGAAGCTTTCTTT. It encodes CASSGQVNTEAFF.

Here the CDR3 reads CASSLREGTGGYTF. The CDR3 DNA sequence: TGTGCCAGCAGCTTACGCGAGGGGACTGGTGGCTACACCTTC. The chain carries TRBV11-2 and TRBJ1-2; possibly TRBD1 for D (5 bases). This CDR3 region has 14 residues. V shed 2 bases and J shed 7 bases, with 14 bases lying between them. CDR1 is SGHAT and CDR2 is FQNNGV in the germline V gene.